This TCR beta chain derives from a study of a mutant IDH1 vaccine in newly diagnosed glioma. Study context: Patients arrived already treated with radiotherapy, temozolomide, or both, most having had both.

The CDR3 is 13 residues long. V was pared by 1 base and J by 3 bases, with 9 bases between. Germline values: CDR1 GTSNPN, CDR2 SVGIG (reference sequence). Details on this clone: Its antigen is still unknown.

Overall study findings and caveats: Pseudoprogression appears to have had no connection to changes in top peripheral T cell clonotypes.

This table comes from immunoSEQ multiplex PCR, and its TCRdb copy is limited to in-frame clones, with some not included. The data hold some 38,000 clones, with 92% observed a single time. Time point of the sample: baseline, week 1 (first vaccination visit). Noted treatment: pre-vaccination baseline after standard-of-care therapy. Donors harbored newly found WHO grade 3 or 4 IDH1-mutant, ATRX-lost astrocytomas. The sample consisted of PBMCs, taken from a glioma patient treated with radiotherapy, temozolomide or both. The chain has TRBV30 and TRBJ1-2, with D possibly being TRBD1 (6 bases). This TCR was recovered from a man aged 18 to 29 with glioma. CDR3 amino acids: CAWSADRHYGYTF. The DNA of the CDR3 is TGTGCCTGGAGTGCAGACAGGCACTATGGCTACACCTTC. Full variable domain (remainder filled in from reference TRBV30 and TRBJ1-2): SQTIHQWPATLVQPVGSPLSLECTVEGTSNPNLYWYRQAAGRGLQLLFYSVGIGQISSEVPQNLSASRPQDRQFILSSKKLLLSDSGFYLCAWSADRHYGYTFGSGTRLTVV.